These 27 T cell receptor beta chains were all obtained from the same sample, sequenced in a study of cytomegalovirus exposure and HLA in healthy donors. Both 60 Vbeta primers and 13 Jbeta primers went into the PCR. Here immunoSEQ multiplex PCR was the method, and the copy in TCRdb shows in-frame clones only, minus some. The repertoire holds 160,000 or so clones, 81% seen once, with approximately 5% in the top ten. Material: PBMCs. These receptors were obtained from a woman aged 18-29 years in good health and CMV-seropositive.

In DNA form, the CDR3 reads TGTGCCAGCACGGACAGCACCTATAATTCACCCCTCCACTTT. Translated, it gives CASTDSTYNSPLHF. The rearrangement links TRBV2 to TRBJ1-6; D may be TRBD1 (6 bases). Trimming left V 7 bases short and J 2 bases short, with 9 bases between. The CDR3 totals 14 residues. In germline, CDR1 is SNHLY, CDR2 FYNNEI.

This clone was detected once. The chain is built from TRBV5-1 and TRBJ2-3, with D hard to call. The CDR3 spans 15 residues. Germline assignment: CDR1 SGHRS and CDR2 YFSETQ. V was shortened by 0 bases and J by 3 bases, with 11 bases between the two germline ends. The CDR3 DNA reads TGCGCCAGCAGCTTGGGAGTACTTTCAACAGATACGCAGTATTTT. It translates to CASSLGVLSTDTQYF.

The chain recombines TRBV2 with TRBJ2-7; 8 nucleotides match TRBD2. The CDR3 loop spans 14 amino acids. V was clipped by 6 bases and J by 0 bases; unmatched bases: 4. Germline V CDR1 and CDR2: SNHLY, FYNNEI. In nucleotides, the CDR3 is TGTGCCAGCAGAGCTAGCGGGCACTCCTACGAGCAGTACTTC. Translation: CASRASGHSYEQYF.

V usage is TRBV4-3 and J usage is TRBJ2-7; 14 positions agree with TRBD2. From germline, CDR1 is LGHNA and CDR2 YSLEER. The length of the CDR3 is 16 residues. Trimming at V came to 3 bases and at J to 2 bases, leaving 3 bases not matched to a gene. The CDR3 DNA is TGCGCCAGCAGCCAGGGACTAGCGGGGGAAACCTACGAGCAGTACTTC. Its protein is CASSQGLAGETYEQYF.

This chain joins TRBV7-2 and TRBJ2-7, with 10 positions matching TRBD2. The CDR3 is made up of 17 amino acids. Germline CDR1 SGHTA, CDR2 FQGNSA. V shed 2 bases, J shed 2 bases, and the junction held 9 bases outside the gene matches. CDR3 amino acids: CASSLSLSGGLTYEQYF. DNA of the CDR3: TGTGCCAGCAGCTTATCCCTTAGCGGGGGGCTAACCTACGAGCAGTACTTC.

This clone was counted once. This chain uses TRBV7-2 with TRBJ1-1; possible D gene TRBD1, 6 bases. Germline CDR1 and CDR2: SGHTA and FQGNSA. V was shortened by 2 bases and J by 11 bases, with 18 bases between the two germline ends. CDR3 size: 14 residues. The CDR3 region is CASSLNRGGGGAFF. In nucleotides, the CDR3 is TGTGCCAGCAGCTTAAATCGAGGGGGGGGTGGTGCTTTCTTT.

The V gene is TRBV5-1, the J gene TRBJ2-5, with 8 bases lining up with TRBD1. The DNA end lines up better with TRBJ2-7; the J call may be wrong. The V gene's germline CDR1 is SGHRS and CDR2 YFSETQ. There are 14 residues in the CDR3. CDR3 amino acids: CASSSGQGTYEQYF. The CDR3 DNA reads as TGCGCCAGCAGCTCCGGACAGGGCACCTACGAGCAGTACTTC.

The chain couples TRBV13 to TRBJ1-1, with no clear D. The germline V gene has CDR1 PRHDT and CDR2 FYEKMQ (reference sequence). The CDR3 loop spans 14 amino acids. Trimming pared 4 bases from V and 2 bases from J, leaving 11 bases between. The CDR3 coding sequence is TGTGCCAGCAGCTCCAGGAAAACCAACACTGAAGCTTTCTTT. Translation gives CASSSRKTNTEAFF.

The chain couples TRBV10-3 to TRBJ1-5, with 9 positions matching TRBD1. Germline-derived CDR1 and CDR2 are ENHRY and SYGVKD. The CDR3 length is 15 residues. V trimming: 3 bases; J trimming: 6 bases; junction bases outside the gene matches: 6. In DNA, the CDR3 is TGTGCCATCAGTGACACGCTGGACAGGGGTCAGCCCCAGCATTTT. Protein sequence: CAISDTLDRGQPQHF.

A word on this clone: The junction does not match germline at one end; this may be a read error. The V gene is TRBV7-7, the J gene TRBJ2-5; the D gene is possibly TRBD2 (5 bases). This CDR3 is built from 15 residues. In germline, CDR1 is SSHAT, CDR2 FNYEAQ (reference sequence). CDR3 bases: TGTGCTAGCAGCTTAGAACGGGGTATCCAGGAGACCCAGTACTTC. This gives the protein CASSLERGIQETQYF.

As for this clone: A read error may account for a junction end that differs from germline. The chain joins TRBV7-7 to TRBJ2-7; 8 nucleotides agree with TRBD1. The CDR3 totals 14 residues. The germline V gene has CDR1 SSHAT and CDR2 FNYEAQ (reference sequence). The CDR3 protein is CASSRDRTSYEQYF. CDR3 DNA sequence: TGTGCTAGCAGCCGGGACAGGACCTCCTACGAGCAGTACTTC.

The V and J genes are TRBV7-2 and TRBJ1-5; no reliable D call. This CDR3 region has 13 residues. Trimming removed 5 bases at V and 15 bases at J, with 20 bases between. Germline CDR1 reads SGHTA; CDR2 reads FQGNSA. The CDR3, as DNA: TGTGCCAGCAGCCCCACCGTTTCGGGTCCCGGGCATTTT. As protein: CASSPTVSGPGHF.

The rearrangement links TRBV19 to TRBJ1-1, with D perhaps TRBD1 (6 bases). CDR1 is LNHDA and CDR2 is SQIVND in the germline V gene (reference sequence). The CDR3 runs to 14 residues. V was clipped by 4 bases and J by 3 bases, with 12 bases between them. This chain's CDR3 is CASSKAGEDTEAFF. CDR3 sequence (DNA): TGTGCCAGTAGTAAGGCAGGGGAAGACACTGAAGCTTTCTTT.

There are a few counts of this clone. The CDR3: CASSLETEYYGYTF. CDR3 nucleotide sequence: TGTGCCAGCAGCTTGGAGACAGAATACTATGGCTACACCTTC. The chain has TRBV7-9 and TRBJ1-2; a possible D gene is TRBD1 (5 bases). V was cut by 3 bases and J by 3 bases, with 11 bases left in between. CDR3 length: 14 amino acids. Germline CDR1 reads SEHNR; CDR2 reads FQNEAQ (reference sequence).

This chain connects TRBV19 to TRBJ2-2; 8 bases line up with TRBD1. Germline V lookup: CDR1 LNHDA, CDR2 SQIVND (reference sequence). J was trimmed by 7 bases and V by 3 bases; bases with no gene match: 10. This CDR3 has 16 residues. The chain's CDR3 is CASSMRGQGRDGELFF. DNA of the CDR3: TGTGCCAGTAGTATGCGTGGACAGGGACGTGACGGGGAGCTGTTTTTT.

The rearrangement joins TRBV7-2 to TRBJ2-5; 12 bases fit TRBD2. Germline lookup yields CDR1 SGHTA and CDR2 FQGNSA. The CDR3 totals 18 residues. The V segment lost 5 bases and the J segment 5 bases; nucleotides outside the gene matches: 15. CDR3 sequence reads: CASSPSSGGAFGFETQYF. Written as DNA, the CDR3 is TGTGCCAGCAGCCCTTCTAGCGGGGGGGCCTTTGGGTTCGAGACCCAGTACTTC. The full variable domain, with the rest looked up from reference TRBV7-2 and TRBJ2-5, is GAGVSQSPSNKVTEKGKDVELRCDPISGHTALYWYRQSLGQGLEFLIYFQGNSAPDKSGLPSDRFSAERTGGSVSTLTIQRTQQEDSAVYLCASSPSSGGAFGFETQYFGPGTRLLVL.

This chain joins TRBV19 and TRBJ2-1; unclear D gene. Germline CDR1 LNHDA, CDR2 SQIVND (reference sequence). V lost 5 bases to trimming and J lost 7 bases, with 15 bases between them. The CDR3 runs 14 residues. The CDR3 DNA reads as TGTGCCAGTAGTTCGAAGAGGAACTTGAATGAGCAGTTCTTC. Its translation: CASSSKRNLNEQFF. The entire variable domain, with the rest obtained from reference TRBV19 and TRBJ2-1, is as follows: DGGITQSPKYLFRKEGQNVTLSCEQNLNHDAMYWYRQDPGQGLRLIYYSQIVNDFQKGDIAEGYSVSREKKESFPLTVTSAQKNPTAFYLCASSSKRNLNEQFFGPGTRLTVL.

The genes are TRBV6-1 and TRBJ1-4; unclear D gene. V shed 6 bases and J shed 7 bases, with 12 bases lying between them. The CDR3 sequence is 13 residues long. Germline-derived CDR1 and CDR2 are MNHNS and SASEGT. The CDR3: CASSGRLSEKLFF. In nucleotides, the CDR3 is TGTGCCAGCAGCGGCAGGTTGAGTGAAAAACTGTTTTTT.

The genes are TRBV11-2 and TRBJ1-1; D not certain. Trimming pared 1 base from V and 2 bases from J, leaving 11 bases between. The germline V gene encodes CDR1 SGHAT and CDR2 FQNNGV. The CDR3 runs 15 residues. Written as DNA, the CDR3 is TGTGCCAGCAGCTTAGTGGGGAGAAGAAACACTGAAGCTTTCTTT. Its protein is CASSLVGRRNTEAFF.

This rearrangement joins TRBV18 to TRBJ2-5, with 7 bases aligning to TRBD2. CDR1 and CDR2 (germline): KGHSH, LQKENI. The CDR3 extends over 14 amino acids. The V and J ends lost 3 bases and 5 bases, in that order; junction bases with no gene match: 6. The CDR3 sequence is CASSPGAGVETQYF. CDR3 bases: TGTGCCAGCTCACCGGGTGCGGGGGTGGAGACCCAGTACTTC.

This chain connects TRBV13 to TRBJ1-5, with 8 bases that match TRBD1. J lost 4 bases, V lost 2 bases, and 16 bases had no gene match. Germline CDR1 reads PRHDT; CDR2 reads FYEKMQ (reference sequence). CDR3 size: 19 residues. CDR3 protein: CASSLSTSRGQLGNQPQHF. CDR3 DNA sequence: TGTGCCAGCAGCTTAAGTACGAGCAGGGGGCAACTGGGGAATCAGCCCCAGCATTTT.

This chain uses TRBV7-8 with TRBJ1-2, with 8 bases identical to TRBD1. The length of the CDR3 is 14 residues. Germline CDR1 and CDR2: SGHVS and FQNEAQ. Trimming cost V 1 base and J 4 bases; bases outside gene matches: 2. CDR3 loop: CASSLGGTGYGYTF. The CDR3 region has the DNA TGTGCCAGCAGCTTAGGAGGGACAGGCTATGGCTACACCTTC.

The chain is built from TRBV4-3 and TRBJ1-1, with unresolved D. Germline V gene sequence: CDR1 LGHNA, CDR2 YSLEER. The V gene lost 0 bases and the J gene lost 1 base, with 9 bases spanning the gap. CDR3 length: 15 residues. This chain's CDR3 is CASSQDPTSNTEAFF. DNA of the CDR3: TGCGCCAGCAGCCAAGATCCCACATCGAACACTGAAGCTTTCTTT.

This clone came up a few times. This sequence joins TRBV9 and TRBJ1-5, with D tentatively TRBD1 (6 bases). Germline V lookup: CDR1 SGDLS, CDR2 YYNGEE. With 4 bases removed from V and 2 bases from J, the gap between germline ends came to 13 bases. The CDR3 runs to 15 residues. CDR3 in amino acids: CASSLEGGGNQPQHF. The CDR3 bases are TGTGCCAGCAGCCTAGAAGGGGGAGGCAATCAGCCCCAGCATTTT.

The genes are TRBV15 and TRBJ2-3; TRBD1 matches 9 bases. The length of the CDR3 is 13 residues. The V and J ends lost 8 bases and 3 bases, in that order; junction bases with no gene match: 3. The germline gives CDR1 LNHNV, CDR2 YYDKDF (reference sequence). CDR3 residues: CATGDRVTDTQYF. The CDR3 nucleotides are TGTGCCACCGGGGACAGGGTAACAGATACGCAGTATTTT. Filled out from reference TRBV15 and TRBJ2-3, the complete variable domain reads DAMVIQNPRYQVTQFGKPVTLSCSQTLNHNVMYWYQQKSSQAPKLLFHYYDKDFNNEADTPDNFQSRRPNTSFCFLDIRSPGLGDTAMYLCATGDRVTDTQYFGPGTRLTVL.

The chain couples TRBV9 to TRBJ2-1; tentative D call: TRBD2 (6 bases). The CDR3 has 12 amino acids. The V gene's germline CDR1 is SGDLS and CDR2 YYNGEE. Trimming removed 1 base from V and 8 bases from J, with 7 bases in between. CDR3 coding DNA: TGTGCCAGCAGCGTATGGGGGGATGAGCAGTTCTTC. Translated, it gives CASSVWGDEQFF.

The chain links TRBV6-6 to TRBJ2-2; 9 positions match TRBD1. The ends lost 11 bases at V and 7 bases at J; junction bases unmatched: 8. Germline CDR1 is MNHNY and CDR2 is SVGAGI (reference sequence). The CDR3 sequence is 13 residues long. CDR3 bases: TGTGCCTCGGGGGGACAGGGTATCGGGGAGCTGTTTTTT. Its translation: CASGGQGIGELFF.